Sequencing of this T cell receptor (beta chain) was carried out in a study of T-cell reconstitution after alpha-beta-depleted transplantation in children (TCRdb year 2016). About the study as a whole: Using TCR repertoire profiling, the study followed T-cell immune reconstitution in a quantitative way in children after TCRalphabeta/CD19-depleted allogeneic hematopoietic cell transplantation.

A remark on this clonotype: Its cognate antigen has yet to be identified. Just one base apart from a much larger clone, this may be a read error.

Library preparation was by PCR. The sequencing machine was an Illumina HiSeq 2500. TCR libraries were prepared with molecular barcoding, using unique molecular identifiers to normalize TCRbeta repertoire quantification. Using fastp trimming at Q25 and MiXCR clonotype assembly, TCRdb reanalyzed the public sequencing data and kept in-frame beta chains. Identical CDR3 protein sequences are pooled into one entry, listed with their most common genes and DNA. Present in this sample are 350,000 to 400,000 distinct CDR3 sequences, about a fifth of which were seen just once. The top ten clonotypes cover approximately 3.9% of the sample. Source: PBMCs from the stem cell graft donor, taken from the stem cell graft. This sequence was found in a human donor who donated a stem cell graft to a child with acute myeloid leukemia.

The CDR3 region has the sequence CASSQGTYSYEQYF. Here is the DNA: TGTGCCAGCAGCCAAGGGACTTACTCCTACGAGCAGTACTTC. The chain was built from TRBV4-2 and TRBJ2-7; tentative D gene TRBD2, with 5 bases matching. The germline V gene gives CDR1 as LGHNA and CDR2 as YNFKEQ. Cut back by 1 base and 0 bases, the V and J ends lie 7 bases apart. The CDR3 runs 14 amino acids, cysteine and phenylalanine included. Only CDR3 DNA remains: 42 bases, in frame from the first base.